Each of the 20 T cell receptor beta chains below was sequenced from the same sample in a study of metastatic and nonmetastatic thyroid tumors (dated by TCRdb to about 2020). The library was obtained by PCR. The sequencer was an Illumina HiSeq 4000. The public reads were run again by TCRdb, first through fastp at Q25 and then through MiXCR, and only productive beta chains were kept. In all, the sample holds about 40,000 clones, and roughly 13% of those were seen once. The ten largest clones take up 8% to 10% of the sample. None of the patients had been given any treatment before thyroid surgery. Material: blood. The receptors stem from a female donor with papillary thyroid cancer or a benign thyroid nodule (not recorded which). Some clones in this sample may be carry-over from other donors' samples.

The genes are TRBV5-1 and TRBJ1-3; D ambiguous. This CDR3 has 13 amino acids. Germline values: CDR1 SGHRS, CDR2 YFSETQ. Trimming cost V 2 bases and J 0 bases, with 3 bases left between them. CDR3 in DNA: TGCGCCAGCAGCTTAGACTCTGGAAACACCATATATTTT. Protein: CASSLDSGNTIYF.

This chain uses TRBV25-1 with TRBJ2-1, with D unclear. Germline assignment: CDR1 MGHDK and CDR2 SYGVNS. V shed 2 bases and J shed 8 bases, with 10 bases lying between them. The CDR3 length is 13 residues. The CDR3 nucleotides are TGTGCCAGCAGTGAACCCCCATACGATGAGCAGTTCTTC. It translates to CASSEPPYDEQFF.

This clone was seen repeatedly, ten times or more. A read error may explain this, as a much larger clone is one base away. At the DNA level, this CDR3 is encoded by other sequences in the same sample as well. The chain employs TRBV20-1 and TRBJ1-3, with 8 bases that match TRBD1. The CDR3 totals 14 residues. Germline V gene lookup returns CDR1 DFQATT and CDR2 SNEGSKA (reference sequence). CDR3 in DNA: TGCAGTGCTCCACAGGGGGGAACTGGGAACACCATATATTTT. Encoded protein: CSAPQGGTGNTIYF.

This clone was observed at least ten times. This chain joins TRBV5-6 and TRBJ1-2; D is uncertain. V lost 2 bases to trimming and J lost 0 bases, with 14 bases between them. The germline CDR1 and CDR2 sequences are SGHDT and YYEEEE. CDR3 length: 16 amino acids. The CDR3 region has the DNA TGTGCCAGCAGCTTTAATGGCGCTCCGACTAACTATGGCTACACCTTC. As protein: CASSFNGAPTNYGYTF. The full variable domain, completed using reference TRBV5-6 and TRBJ1-2, is DAGVTQSPTHLIKTRGQQVTLRCSPKSGHDTVSWYQQALGQGPQFIFQYYEEEERQRGNFPDRFSGHQFPNYSSELNVNALLLGDSALYLCASSFNGAPTNYGYTFGSGTRLTVV.

The chain recombines TRBV6-2 or TRBV6-3 with TRBJ1-1; D perhaps matches TRBD1 (6 bases). In germline, CDR1 is MNHEY, CDR2 SVGEGT. This CDR3 has 14 residues. Trimming shortened V by 5 bases and J by 10 bases, and 20 bases separated the two germline ends. The CDR3 loop is CASSTAPGVTGAFF. As DNA, the CDR3 is TGTGCCAGCAGTACCGCCCCAGGGGTCACGGGAGCTTTCTTT.

This clone was seen at least ten times. The V call is TRBV29-1, the J call TRBJ2-1, with 7 bases identical to TRBD2. The CDR3 runs 16 residues. CDR1 is SQVTM, CDR2 ANQGSEA, per germline. The J segment lost 9 bases and the V segment lost 5 bases, leaving 19 bases of the junction unmatched. CDR3 in DNA: TGCAGCGTTCCGGTTTCAGGCACCGGGGGGTCAAGTGAGCAGTTCTTC. This encodes CSVPVSGTGGSSEQFF.

This clone was seen many times. V is TRBV7-2 and J is TRBJ2-5, with D possibly being TRBD1 (5 bases). The CDR3 spans 16 residues. V was shortened by 3 bases and J by 5 bases, with 19 bases between the two germline ends. CDR1 is SGHTA and CDR2 is FQGNSA in the germline V gene. In DNA, the CDR3 is TGTGCCAGCAGCTTTATGGGCAACAAGTGGGGCGAGACCCAGTACTTC. This encodes CASSFMGNKWGETQYF.

J is TRBJ2-3 and V is TRBV6-6; the match to TRBD2 covers 7 bases. The V segment lost 0 bases and the J segment 3 bases; nucleotides outside the gene matches: 3. There are 15 residues in the CDR3. Germline loops: CDR1 MNHNY, CDR2 SVGAGI (reference sequence). The CDR3, as DNA: TGTGCCAGCAGTTACTCTAGCGGGCATACAGATACGCAGTATTTT. It encodes CASSYSSGHTDTQYF.

The sample holds many counts of this clone. The chain combines TRBV19 with TRBJ1-1, with 9 bases fitting TRBD1. V was pared by 11 bases and J by 1 base, with 5 bases of the junction left unmatched. CDR1 is LNHDA and CDR2 is SQIVND in the germline V gene (reference sequence). This CDR3 contains 13 residues. CDR3 nucleotide sequence: TGTGCCGCCGGGACAGGGCGGAACACTGAAGCTTTCTTT. Its protein is CAAGTGRNTEAFF.

This clone was recorded at least ten times. The CDR3 DNA reads TGTGCCTCTCGGACCGGGAGTAACCCCTACAATGAGCAGTTCTTC. Residues: CASRTGSNPYNEQFF. The chain recombines TRBV15 with TRBJ2-1; a weak D match, TRBD2 (6 bases). V lost 11 bases, J lost 2 bases, and 19 bases lay in between. The CDR3 sequence is 15 residues long. Germline lookup yields CDR1 LNHNV and CDR2 YYDKDF (reference sequence). Full variable domain (remainder filled in from reference TRBV15 and TRBJ2-1): DAMVIQNPRYQVTQFGKPVTLSCSQTLNHNVMYWYQQKSSQAPKLLFHYYDKDFNNEADTPDNFQSRRPNTSFCFLDIRSPGLGDTAMYLCASRTGSNPYNEQFFGPGTRLTVL.

This clone was seen repeatedly, ten times or more. The chain combines TRBV18 with TRBJ2-7; 7 bases align to TRBD1. With 2 bases clipped from V and 3 bases from J, the junction kept 4 bases outside the gene matches. The germline V gene encodes CDR1 KGHSH and CDR2 LQKENI. The CDR3 has 14 amino acids. The CDR3 DNA reads as TGTGCCAGCTCACCAAGAGGGACAGTCTACGAGCAGTACTTC. The encoded protein is CASSPRGTVYEQYF.

This clone was counted many times. The DNA is left out, because the CDR3 cannot be placed on it with certainty; the CDR3 is given as TCRdb lists it. This chain links TRBV20-1 with TRBJ2-1. The CDR3 numbers 11 amino acids, ends counted. Germline lookup yields CDR1 DFQATT and CDR2 SNEGSKA (reference sequence). The CDR3: CSASLDNEQFF.

This clone was found a few times. Given a much more abundant clone one base away, this may be a read error. The chain couples TRBV29-1 to TRBJ2-7; possibly TRBD2 for D (6 bases). V lost 3 bases, J lost 9 bases, and 15 bases lay in between. Germline values: CDR1 SQVTM, CDR2 ANQGSEA. The CDR3 spans 12 residues. CDR3 in amino acids: CSVDPGSHGQYF. For the CDR3, the DNA is TGCAGCGTTGACCCCGGGAGCCACGGGCAGTACTTC.

This clone was found a few times. A much larger clone differs by one base, so this may be a read error. J is TRBJ2-1 and V is TRBV19, with D possibly TRBD2 on 5 matching bases. CDR1 LNHDA and CDR2 SQIVND come from the germline V gene (reference sequence). Deletions cut 1 base from V and 5 bases from J, with 12 bases between. This CDR3 contains 15 residues. The CDR3 loop reads CASSIASCENNEQFF. The CDR3, as DNA: TGTGCCAGTAGTATAGCTAGCTGCGAGAACAATGAGCAGTTCTTC.

This clone was detected many times. This chain joins TRBV9 and TRBJ1-1; weak D call: TRBD1 (5 bases). The CDR3 consists of 14 residues. Germline assignment: CDR1 SGDLS and CDR2 YYNGEE. V shed 5 bases and J shed 4 bases, with 15 bases lying between them. In DNA form, the CDR3 reads TGTGCCAGCAGTTTAGCCGGGGGTTTCACTGAAGCTTTCTTT. It codes for CASSLAGGFTEAFF.

The sample holds a few counts of this clone. This rearrangement joins TRBV15 to TRBJ1-5; D is ambiguous. Germline-derived CDR1 and CDR2 are LNHNV and YYDKDF (reference sequence). V was clipped by 3 bases and J by 8 bases, with 11 bases between them. The CDR3 is 13 residues long. CDR3 amino acids: CATSSTGREPQHF. The CDR3 bases are TGTGCCACCAGCAGCACGGGAAGGGAGCCCCAGCATTTT.

This clone was found many times. The V call is TRBV28, the J call TRBJ1-1; D gene uncertain. CDR1 MDHEN and CDR2 SYDVKM come from the germline V gene. The CDR3 runs to 14 residues. The V end lost 5 bases, the J end lost 1 base, and 11 bases lay between the germline ends. For the CDR3, the DNA is TGTGCCAGCAGTCCCCTTCGGAGGAACACTGAAGCTTTCTTT. As protein: CASSPLRRNTEAFF.

This clone has just a few counts. One base away lies a much larger clone, so this may be a sequencing read error. The chain links TRBV29-1 to TRBJ2-7; the D gene could be TRBD1 or TRBD2 (5 bases each). This CDR3 is 12 amino acids long. Germline CDR1 reads SQVTM; CDR2 reads ANQGSEA. In DNA form, the CDR3 reads TGCAGCGTTGCCCCGGGGACCTACGATCAGTACTTC. Its translation is CSVAPGTYDQYF.

This clone was counted ten times or more. This rearrangement joins TRBV5-1 to TRBJ2-3; D tentatively fits TRBD1 or TRBD2 (6 bases each). The CDR3 is 18 amino acids. Germline-derived CDR1 and CDR2 are SGHRS and YFSETQ. The V and J ends lost 3 bases and 2 bases respectively, with 22 bases between them. The DNA for the CDR3 is TGCGCCAGCAGCTCCGGTTACGCGGGGACAACTAACACAGATACGCAGTATTTT. This codes for CASSSGYAGTTNTDTQYF. Full variable domain (outside the CDR3, taken from reference TRBV5-1 and TRBJ2-3): KAGVTQTPRYLIKTRGQQVTLSCSPISGHRSVSWYQQTPGQGLQFLFEYFSETQRNKGNFPGRFSGRQFSNSRSEMNVSTLELGDSALYLCASSSGYAGTTNTDTQYFGPGTRLTVL.

This clone was seen many times. This may arise from a read error, as a much more abundant clone is one base away. The chain recombines TRBV5-1 with TRBJ2-7, with 8 nucleotides matching TRBD1. Per germline, CDR1 SGHRS and CDR2 YFSETQ. This CDR3 is 13 amino acids long. The CDR3 bases are TGCGCCAGCAGACTAGGACAGGGCTACGGGCAGTACTTC. This translates into CASRLGQGYGQYF.